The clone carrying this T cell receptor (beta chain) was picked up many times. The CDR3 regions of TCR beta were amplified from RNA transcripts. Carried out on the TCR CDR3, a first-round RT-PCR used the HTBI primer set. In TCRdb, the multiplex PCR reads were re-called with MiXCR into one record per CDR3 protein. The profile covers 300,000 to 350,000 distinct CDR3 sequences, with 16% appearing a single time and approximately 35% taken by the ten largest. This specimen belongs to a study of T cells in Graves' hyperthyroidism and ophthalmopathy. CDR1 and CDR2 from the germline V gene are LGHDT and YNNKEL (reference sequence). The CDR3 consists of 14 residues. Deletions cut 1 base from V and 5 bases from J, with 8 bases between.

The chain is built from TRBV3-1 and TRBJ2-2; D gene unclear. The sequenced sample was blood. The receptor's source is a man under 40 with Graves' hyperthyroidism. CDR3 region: CASSQVTGTGELFF. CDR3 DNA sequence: TGTGCCAGCAGCCAAGTAACGGGTACCGGGGAGCTGTTTTTT.